This entry lists 11 T cell receptor beta chains sequenced from one sample in a study of human T cells and chemical hapten exposure. Each CDR3 protein gets one entry after TCRdb re-called the 5' RACE reads with MiXCR. Altogether roughly 110,000 distinct CDR3 sequences are present, around 20% being singletons, with the ten largest covering roughly 2.8%. The study extracted total RNA from unfractionated whole blood. The receptors come from a human donor in good health.

In its sample, this clonotype was seen a few times. The chain couples TRBV29-1 to TRBJ1-1; D not certain. There are 11 residues in the CDR3. Germline V gene lookup returns CDR1 SQVTM and CDR2 ANQGSEA. V dropped 6 bases and J dropped 10 bases, with 15 bases sitting between them. CDR3 DNA sequence: TGCAGCGTGGCACATCAGATCGGAGCTTTCTTT. It encodes CSVAHQIGAFF.

This clonotype has just a few counts. The chain uses TRBV28 and TRBJ2-5, with 7 bases aligning to TRBD1. The CDR3 is 15 residues long. Germline trimming cut 4 bases from V and 3 bases from J; bases unmatched to any gene: 8. Germline CDR1 and CDR2: MDHEN and SYDVKM. CDR3 DNA: TGTGCCAGCAGTTCAGGGGGATTGAGAGAAGAGACCCAGTACTTC. Protein product: CASSSGGLREETQYF.

The J gene is TRBJ2-3, the V gene TRBV28; D might be TRBD1 (6 bases). Trimming took off 8 bases at V and 1 base at J, with 28 bases between the two ends. The CDR3 is 19 residues long. Germline V lookup: CDR1 MDHEN, CDR2 SYDVKM. The CDR3 here is CASETHGPAQGMRTDTQYF. For the CDR3, the DNA is TGTGCCAGCGAAACTCACGGCCCGGCCCAGGGGATGCGCACAGATACGCAGTATTTT.

This clonotype was counted between two and nine times. V usage is TRBV24-1 and J usage is TRBJ2-7; 9 nucleotides align to TRBD2. The CDR3 consists of 15 residues. Looked up from germline, CDR1 is KGHDR and CDR2 is SFDVKD. With 5 bases clipped from V and 0 bases from J, the junction kept 4 bases outside the gene matches. CDR3 residues: CATSGTSASSYEQYF. DNA for the CDR3: TGTGCCACCAGTGGGACTAGCGCCAGCTCCTACGAGCAGTACTTC.

This clonotype was seen repeatedly, ten times or more. The chain links TRBV7-3 to TRBJ1-6; D gene ambiguous. Germline V CDR1 and CDR2: SGHTA, FQGTGA. This CDR3 spans 12 amino acids. V was clipped by 3 bases and J by 7 bases, with 4 bases between them. The CDR3 DNA sequence: TGTGCCAGCAGCTTGGGGAATTCACCCCTCCACTTT. Its protein product is CASSLGNSPLHF.

This clonotype was seen a few times. This rearrangement joins TRBV20-1 to TRBJ2-7; 13 nucleotides line up with TRBD2. The CDR3 covers 16 residues. V shed 1 base, J shed 3 bases, and the junction held 6 bases outside the gene matches. Germline V lookup: CDR1 DFQATT, CDR2 SNEGSKA (reference sequence). The CDR3 DNA sequence: TGCAGTGCTAGAGTGCGGACTAGCGGGGGAATCTACGAGCAGTACTTC. It specifies CSARVRTSGGIYEQYF.

A few counts support this clonotype. This chain joins TRBV6-4 and TRBJ2-2; D call uncertain. The germline gives CDR1 MRHNA, CDR2 SNTAGT. Trimming pared 6 bases from V and 3 bases from J, leaving 8 bases between. The CDR3 consists of 13 residues. CDR3 nucleotides: TGTGCCAGCAGAATGGCCGACACCGGGGAGCTGTTTTTT. This translates into CASRMADTGELFF.

The chain is built from TRBV4-1 and TRBJ2-7; D gene uncertain. Germline V gene sequence: CDR1 MGHRA, CDR2 YSYEKL. The ends were cut back, 1 base at V and 1 base at J, with 5 bases in the middle. This CDR3 comprises 13 residues. CDR3 in amino acids: CASSQVGSYEQYF. CDR3 in DNA: TGCGCCAGCAGCCAAGTCGGATCCTACGAGCAGTACTTC.

This clonotype has a handful of counts. This chain links TRBV5-1 with TRBJ1-1; 9 bases are a match to TRBD1. Trimming removed 3 bases from V and 1 base from J; junction bases left unmatched: 10. From germline, CDR1 is SGHRS and CDR2 YFSETQ. This CDR3 is 17 amino acids long. The CDR3 nucleotides are TGCGCCAGCAGCTCCCCCAGGACAGGGGAGGAGAACACTGAAGCTTTCTTT. This gives the protein CASSSPRTGEENTEAFF.

The sample holds many counts of this clonotype. This chain uses TRBV15 with TRBJ2-7; 8 bases are shared with TRBD1. V lost 1 base to trimming and J lost 5 bases; unmatched junction nucleotides: 4. Germline CDR1 LNHNV, CDR2 YYDKDF (reference sequence). The CDR3 totals 14 residues. The chain's CDR3 is CATSRGQGSDEQYF. CDR3 coding DNA: TGTGCCACCAGCAGAGGACAGGGGTCCGACGAGCAGTACTTC.

The J gene is TRBJ2-3, the V gene TRBV11-2; D is unresolved. The CDR3 runs to 14 residues. V lost 1 base, J lost 0 bases, and 5 bases lay in between. The V gene's germline CDR1 is SGHAT and CDR2 FQNNGV. This CDR3 reads CASSLVGSTDTQYF. The CDR3 bases are TGTGCCAGCAGCTTAGTGGGCAGCACAGATACGCAGTATTTT.